The rows below give T cell receptor beta chains drawn from one sample of a study of cytomegalovirus exposure and HLA in healthy donors. Method: immunoSEQ multiplex PCR; TCRdb's copy keeps in-frame clones and lacks some. The table includes under 200,000 clones, over 60% detected once. Sample: PBMCs. The source of these receptors is a woman in her twenties or thirties in good health and CMV-seronegative. The conserved cysteine and the conserved F or W are not part of the CDR3 here. Each record gives: V gene, CDR3 protein.

TRBV6-4 | ASRQTGVDYGYT
TRBV5-1 | ASSLATANYGYT
TRBV15 | ATSSQDSQETQY
TRBV5-1 | ASSLGRGYNEQF
TRBV10-3 | AISESDQPQH
TRBV5-1 | ASSIQGVYNSPLH
TRBV6-4 | ASSRTPSSGGYT
TRBV7-9 | SSSLVGDEQY
TRBV5-4 | ASSQGSGNTIY
TRBV5-4 | ASTPRGGGYGYT
TRBV4-3 | ASSADTPTNEKLF
TRBV14 | ASSQSPPGSTNEKLF
TRBV6-1 | ASSEEGAAGYT
TRBV2 | ASSGQNTGELF
TRBV14 | ASSRRPGQASYEQY